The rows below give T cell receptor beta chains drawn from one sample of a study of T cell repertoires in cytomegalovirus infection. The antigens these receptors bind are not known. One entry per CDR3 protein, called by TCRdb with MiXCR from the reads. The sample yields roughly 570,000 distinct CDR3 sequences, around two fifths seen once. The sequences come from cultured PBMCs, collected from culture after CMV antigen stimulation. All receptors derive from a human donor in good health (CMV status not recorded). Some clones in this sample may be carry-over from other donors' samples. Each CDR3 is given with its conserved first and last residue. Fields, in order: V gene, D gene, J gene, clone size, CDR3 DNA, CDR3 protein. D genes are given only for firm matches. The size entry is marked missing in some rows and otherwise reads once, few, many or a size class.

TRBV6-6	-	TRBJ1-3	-	TGTGCCAGCAGTTACAGGGCGTTGGCTGACCGATCTGGAAACACCATATATTTT	CASSYRALADRSGNTIYF
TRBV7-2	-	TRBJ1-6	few	TGTGCCAGCAGCCAAACCGGACAGTTTTCACCCCTCCACTTT	CASSQTGQFSPLHF
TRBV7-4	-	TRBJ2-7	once	TGTGCCAGCAGCTCACCAGAGGGGTACGAGCAGTACTTC	CASSSPEGYEQYF
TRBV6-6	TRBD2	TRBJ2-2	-	TGTGCCAGCAGTTGGACTAGCGGGAGCACCGGGGAGCTGTTTTTT	CASSWTSGSTGELFF
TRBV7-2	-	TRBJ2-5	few	TGTGCCAGCAGTCCGCCGGCTGGGACCCAGTACTTC	CASSPPAGTQYF
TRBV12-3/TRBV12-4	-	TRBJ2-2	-	TGTGCCAGCAGTTTAGGCTTGGGCGGGGAGCTGTTTTTT	CASSLGLGGELFF
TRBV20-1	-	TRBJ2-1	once	TGCAGTGCTAGACCCCGCTCCTACAATGAGCAGTTCTTC	CSARPRSYNEQFF
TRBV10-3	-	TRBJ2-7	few	TGTGCCATCAGTGACACTAACGAGCAGTACTTC	CAISDTNEQYF
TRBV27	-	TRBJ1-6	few	TGTGCCAGCAGTTTATCGTTCAGGGTGGGATCACCCCTCCACTTT	CASSLSFRVGSPLHF
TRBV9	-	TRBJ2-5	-	TGTGCCAGCAGCGTAAAGGGTGGAGGGGGGCAAGAGACCCAGTACTTC	CASSVKGGGGQETQYF
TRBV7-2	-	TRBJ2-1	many	TGTGCCAGCAGCTTAGGAGAGTGGGCGGAGCAGTTCTTC	CASSLGEWAEQFF
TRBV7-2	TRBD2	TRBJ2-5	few	TGTGCCAGCAGCTTAACTAGCGGGGTTGTCGAGACCCAGTACTTC	CASSLTSGVVETQYF
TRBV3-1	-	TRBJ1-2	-	TGTGCCAGCAGCCAAGATTTCAGGGCGCGAGGCTACACCTTC	CASSQDFRARGYTF
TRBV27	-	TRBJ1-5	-	TGTGCCAGCAAGGGTTCGGGACGGAGGAATCAGCCCCAGCATTTT	CASKGSGRRNQPQHF
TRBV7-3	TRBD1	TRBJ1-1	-	TGTGCCAGCAGAACCGGACAGGGACTCATCGGGGCTGAAGCTTTCTTT	CASRTGQGLIGAEAFF
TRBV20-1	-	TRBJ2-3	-	TGCAGTGCTGGCACATCCCCGGGAGATACGCAGTATTTT	CSAGTSPGDTQYF
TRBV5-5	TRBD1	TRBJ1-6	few	TGTGCCAGCAGCGCGGGACAGGGTTGGTCACCCCTCCACTTT	CASSAGQGWSPLHF
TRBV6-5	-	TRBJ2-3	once	TGTGCCAGCAGTTTCCGGGGGAGCGGCACAGATACGCAGTATTTT	CASSFRGSGTDTQYF
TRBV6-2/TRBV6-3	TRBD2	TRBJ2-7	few	TGTGCCAGCAGTTACTCATATGGCGGGAGGGCCCGCGAGCAGTACTTC	CASSYSYGGRAREQYF
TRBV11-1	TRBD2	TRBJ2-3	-	TGTGCCAGCAGCTTATCCAGCGGGGGTTATGGTACGCAGTATTTT	CASSLSSGGYGTQYF
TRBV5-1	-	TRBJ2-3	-	TGCGCCAGCAGCCAAACAGGGCCTCGGGGTACGCAGTATTTT	CASSQTGPRGTQYF
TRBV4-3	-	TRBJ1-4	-	TGCGCCAGCAGCCAGGAGACAGGCTCTAATGAAAAACTGTTTTTT	CASSQETGSNEKLFF
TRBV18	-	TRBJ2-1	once	TGTGCCAGCTCACCATCGGAGTACAATGAGCAGTTCTTC	CASSPSEYNEQFF
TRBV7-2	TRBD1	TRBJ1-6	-	TGTGCCAGCAGCTTAAGGGTGCGACAGGGGTTCGGATCGCGGTCCCTCCACTTT	CASSLRVRQGFGSRSLHF
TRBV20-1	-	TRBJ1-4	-	TGCAGTGCTAGATATGGTACTAATGAAAAACTGTTTTTT	CSARYGTNEKLFF
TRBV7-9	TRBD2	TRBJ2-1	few	TGTGCCAGCAGCCCCACTAGCGGGGGGGAAAACAATGAGCAGTTCTTC	CASSPTSGGENNEQFF
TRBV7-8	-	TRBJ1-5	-	TGTGCCAGCAGCTTACTAGGGGGACAGCCCCAGCATTTT	CASSLLGGQPQHF
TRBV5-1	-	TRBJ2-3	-	TGCGCCAGCAGCTTGGGGACTTATCCCGATATAACAGATACGCAGTATTTT	CASSLGTYPDITDTQYF
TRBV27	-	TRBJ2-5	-	TGTGCCAGCAGTTCCCTCGGGGAAGAAGAAGAGACCCAGTACTTC	CASSSLGEEEETQYF
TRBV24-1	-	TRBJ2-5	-	TGTGCCACCAGTGATACTACAGGGAGAGAGACCCAGTACTTC	CATSDTTGRETQYF
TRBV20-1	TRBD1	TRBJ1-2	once	TGCAGTGCCCCTAGGGGGCCCCTTGTGGGCTACACCTTC	CSAPRGPLVGYTF
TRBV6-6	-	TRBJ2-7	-	TGTGCCACCTCTTCTTACGAGCAGTACTTC	CATSSYEQYF
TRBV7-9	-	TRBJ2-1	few	TGTGCCAGCAGTTTTAAACCAGGTGGGCCGGGGGACAATGAGCAGTTCTTC	CASSFKPGGPGDNEQFF
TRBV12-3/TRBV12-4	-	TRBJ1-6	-	TGTGCCAGCAGCCTCGGATGGGGGTCGAGCTCCTATAATTCACCCCTCCACTTT	CASSLGWGSSSYNSPLHF
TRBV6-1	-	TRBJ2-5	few	TGTGCCAGCAGTGCCCGACGACTAGGTCAAGAGACCCAGTACTTC	CASSARRLGQETQYF
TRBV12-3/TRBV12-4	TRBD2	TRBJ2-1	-	TGTGCCAGCAGCGGTCTAGCGGGAGAAAGTGAGCAGTTCTTC	CASSGLAGESEQFF
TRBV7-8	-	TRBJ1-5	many	TGTGCCAGCAGCTTAGCTAGGGAACAGCCCCAGCATTTT	CASSLAREQPQHF
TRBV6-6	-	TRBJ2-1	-	TGTGCCAGCAGAGTATCCGGGCGGCCAGGCGCCTACAATGAGCAGTTCTTC	CASRVSGRPGAYNEQFF
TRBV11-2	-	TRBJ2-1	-	TGTGCCAGCAGCTTCTTTAGCAGGAATGAGCAGTTCTTC	CASSFFSRNEQFF
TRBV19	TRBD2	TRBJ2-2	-	TGTGCCAGTAGAGACACTAGCGGGAGAAACACCGGGGAGCTGTTTTTT	CASRDTSGRNTGELFF
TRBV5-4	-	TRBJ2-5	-	TGTGCCAGCAGCTTGTCGCAGGGGAAAGAGACCCAGTACTTC	CASSLSQGKETQYF